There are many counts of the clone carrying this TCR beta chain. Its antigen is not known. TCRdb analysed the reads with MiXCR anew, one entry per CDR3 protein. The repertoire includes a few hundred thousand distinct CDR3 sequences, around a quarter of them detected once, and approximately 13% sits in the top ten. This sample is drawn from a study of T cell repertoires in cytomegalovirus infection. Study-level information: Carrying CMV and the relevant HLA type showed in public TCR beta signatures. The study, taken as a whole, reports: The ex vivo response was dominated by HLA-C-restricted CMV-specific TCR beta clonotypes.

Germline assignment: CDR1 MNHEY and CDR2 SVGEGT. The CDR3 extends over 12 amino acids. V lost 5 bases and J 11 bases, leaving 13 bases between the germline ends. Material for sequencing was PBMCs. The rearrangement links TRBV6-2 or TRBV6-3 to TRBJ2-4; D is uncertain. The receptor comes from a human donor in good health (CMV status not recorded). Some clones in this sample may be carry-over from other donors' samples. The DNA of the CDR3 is TGTGCCAGCAGTCCCCTACCGAACCTTCAGTACTTC. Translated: CASSPLPNLQYF.